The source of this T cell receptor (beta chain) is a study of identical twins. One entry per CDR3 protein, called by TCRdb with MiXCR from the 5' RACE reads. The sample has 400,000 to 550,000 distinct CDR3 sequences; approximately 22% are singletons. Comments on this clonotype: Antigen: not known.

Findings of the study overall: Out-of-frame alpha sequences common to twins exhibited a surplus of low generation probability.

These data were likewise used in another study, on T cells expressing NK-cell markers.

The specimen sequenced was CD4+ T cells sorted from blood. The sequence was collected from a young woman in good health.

CDR3 coding DNA: TGTGCCAGCAGACGACAGGGATACAATGAGCAGTTCTTC. Its translation: CASRRQGYNEQFF. The chain has TRBV28 and TRBJ2-1; 7 bases are a match to TRBD1. This CDR3 spans 13 amino acids. The V gene end was trimmed by 6 bases and the J gene end by 4 bases; junction bases not matched to a gene: 3. The germline V gene has CDR1 MDHEN and CDR2 SYDVKM.